This passage covers 16 T cell receptor beta chains from one sample sequenced in a study of spatial heterogeneity in lung cancer. As for time point: sample taken at primary tumor resection. Whole RNA came from tumor, nontumor lung or frozen PBMC and was sequenced without being sorted. One entry per CDR3 protein results from TCRdb running MiXCR on the 5' RACE reads. The profile covers approximately 52,000 distinct CDR3 sequences, with roughly 7% appearing a single time and 2.5% to 3% taken by the ten largest. Source: PBMCs, taken at surgery. Receptor source: a female donor with early-stage non-small cell lung cancer.

This clonotype was counted only a few times. The chain couples TRBV28 to TRBJ2-3, with TRBD2 matching over 11 bases. The CDR3 covers 19 residues. V trimming: 2 bases; J trimming: 6 bases; junction bases outside the gene matches: 16. CDR1 and CDR2 from the germline V gene are MDHEN and SYDVKM. The CDR3 DNA follows: TGTGCCAGCAGTTTAGGCCCCGAGACTAGCGGGGCCTATGGGGATACGCAGTATTTT. Translation gives CASSLGPETSGAYGDTQYF.

A word on this clonotype: Since the CDR3 does not end with the conserved phenylalanine or tryptophan, this likely comes from a read error. The chain links TRBV29-1 to TRBJ2-6; weak D call: TRBD1 (6 bases). This CDR3 has 15 residues. CDR1 and CDR2 (germline): SQVTM, ANQGSEA. The CDR3: CSATRTGSGANVLTI. The CDR3, as DNA: TGCAGTGCTACACGTACAGGGTCTGGGGCCAACGTCCTGACTATC.

This clonotype was counted at least ten times. This sequence joins TRBV3-1 and TRBJ1-6; D ambiguous. Germline CDR1 LGHDT, CDR2 YNNKEL (reference sequence). Trimming cost V 4 bases and J 9 bases, with 13 bases left between them. This CDR3 has 14 amino acids. The CDR3 DNA follows: TGTGCCAGCAGCCGCGGTCACATAGGTTCACCCCTCCACTTT. Its protein is CASSRGHIGSPLHF.

To note about this clonotype: The germline gene is not matched at one end of the junction; a read error may be the cause. This chain links TRBV6-5 with TRBJ2-7; 7 nucleotides agree with TRBD1. The CDR3 covers 14 residues. Germline CDR1 MNHEY, CDR2 SVGAGI. The chain's CDR3 is CVSGRDGTAVEQYF. The CDR3 bases are TGTGTCAGCGGCCGAGACGGGACAGCGGTCGAGCAGTACTTC.

In its sample, this clonotype was seen a few times. V and J are TRBV3-1 and TRBJ2-3, with TRBD2 matching over 10 bases. The CDR3 is 14 amino acids. Germline CDR1 is LGHDT and CDR2 is YNNKEL (reference sequence). The ends lost 4 bases at V and 4 bases at J; junction bases unmatched: 2. The chain's CDR3 is CASSRLAGPDTQYF. The CDR3 DNA follows: TGTGCCAGCAGCCGACTAGCGGGCCCAGATACGCAGTATTTT.

This clonotype was counted many times. This chain links TRBV28 with TRBJ1-1; D gene ambiguous. The CDR3 extends over 14 amino acids. Trimming stripped 3 bases from V and 6 bases from J, with 14 bases between. Germline assignment: CDR1 MDHEN and CDR2 SYDVKM. The CDR3 region has the DNA TGTGCCAGCAGTTTCACGGGCGGGCGGTCTGAAGCTTTCTTT. Translated, it gives CASSFTGGRSEAFF.

This clonotype was found many times. The CDR3 loop reads CASGPFRTQYF. In nucleotides, the CDR3 is TGTGCCAGCGGCCCCTTTAGGACCCAGTACTTC. The chain joins TRBV2 to TRBJ2-5; D uncertain. This CDR3 comprises 11 residues. CDR1 SNHLY and CDR2 FYNNEI come from the germline V gene. The V end lost 8 bases, the J end lost 7 bases, and 11 bases lay between the germline ends.

This clonotype was observed many times. The chain uses TRBV27 and TRBJ1-6, with D possibly being TRBD1 (5 bases). This CDR3 has 13 amino acids. CDR1 and CDR2 from the germline V gene are MNHEY and SMNVEV (reference sequence). Trimming took 2 bases from V and 9 from J, leaving 8 bases between them. CDR3: CASSLNRFSPLHF. CDR3 DNA: TGTGCCAGCAGTTTAAACAGGTTTTCACCCCTCCACTTT.

Ten or more counts support this clonotype. The CDR3 protein is CSARQGAQTGELFF. CDR3 bases: TGCAGTGCTCGACAGGGGGCACAGACCGGGGAGCTGTTTTTT. This chain links TRBV20-1 with TRBJ2-2, with 10 bases aligning to TRBD1. Germline V gives CDR1 DFQATT, CDR2 SNEGSKA (reference sequence). V gave up 5 bases and J gave up 5 bases; unmatched junction bases: 5. CDR3 size: 14 residues.

There are many counts of this clonotype. The J gene is TRBJ2-5, the V gene TRBV6-2 or TRBV6-3, with 9 nucleotides matching TRBD2. Germline V gene sequence: CDR1 MNHEY, CDR2 SVGEGT. The ends lost 6 bases at V and 3 bases at J; junction bases unmatched: 2. The length of the CDR3 is 13 residues. The CDR3 DNA reads TGTGCCAGCAGGGCTAGCGGGGAAGAGACCCAGTACTTC. It specifies CASRASGEETQYF.

This clonotype has a handful of counts. The V and J genes are TRBV28 and TRBJ1-2; D may be TRBD1 (5 bases). Trimming shortened V by 3 bases and J by 4 bases, and 24 bases separated the two germline ends. This CDR3 comprises 18 residues. Germline CDR1 MDHEN, CDR2 SYDVKM. The CDR3 DNA sequence: TGTGCCAGCAGTTTCTCCACTAATCACGGGGGAGTCGGCTATGGCTACACCTTC. Protein sequence: CASSFSTNHGGVGYGYTF.

This clonotype appeared a few times. V and J are TRBV7-9 and TRBJ2-1; possibly TRBD1 or TRBD2 for D (5 bases each). V was shortened by 8 bases and J by 8 bases, with 22 bases between the two germline ends. The CDR3 spans 15 residues. CDR1 is SEHNR, CDR2 FQNEAQ, per germline (reference sequence). The CDR3 sequence: CASGTFAKAFDEQFF. The CDR3 DNA reads as TGTGCCAGCGGGACGTTTGCGAAGGCCTTCGATGAGCAGTTCTTC.

The genes are TRBV7-9 and TRBJ2-4; D gene ambiguous. The CDR3 length is 13 residues. Germline loops: CDR1 SEHNR, CDR2 FQNEAQ (reference sequence). V was trimmed by 1 base and J by 6 bases, leaving 7 bases between them. The DNA of the CDR3 is TGTGCCAGCAGCTTAGATGGGGTAAACATTCAGTACTTC. Its translation is CASSLDGVNIQYF. The full variable domain, with the rest looked up from reference TRBV7-9 and TRBJ2-4, is DTGVSQNPRHKITKRGQNVTFRCDPISEHNRLYWYRQTLGQGPEFLTYFQNEAQLEKSRLLSDRFSAERPKGSFSTLEIQRTEQGDSAMYLCASSLDGVNIQYFGAGTRLSVL.

This clonotype was observed at least ten times. The rearrangement joins TRBV11-1 to TRBJ2-1; 7 nucleotides match TRBD2. This CDR3 has 17 residues. Germline loops: CDR1 SGHAT, CDR2 FQDESV (reference sequence). V was pared by 5 bases and J by 2 bases, with 12 bases of the junction left unmatched. The CDR3 is CASSPSGLPMPYNEQFF. The CDR3 bases are TGTGCCAGCAGCCCTTCGGGACTACCAATGCCCTACAATGAGCAGTTCTTC.

This clonotype was recorded many times. V and J are TRBV6-2 or TRBV6-3 and TRBJ1-5, with D tentatively TRBD1 (5 bases). Germline V gives CDR1 MNHEY, CDR2 SVGEGT. The CDR3 has 15 residues. Deletions cut 2 bases from V and 7 bases from J, with 15 bases between. The CDR3 here is CASSYMGRGEQPQHF. DNA for the CDR3: TGTGCCAGCAGTTACATGGGGCGAGGGGAACAGCCCCAGCATTTT.

The table lists this clonotype with many counts. The V and J genes are TRBV28 and TRBJ2-3; 9 nucleotides agree with TRBD1. The CDR3 runs 16 residues. J gave up 1 base and V 6 bases, and 8 bases lay outside the gene matches. CDR1 and CDR2 from the germline V gene are MDHEN and SYDVKM. The CDR3 DNA follows: TGTGCCAGCAGCCAGACGGGGGACAGGGGCACAGATACGCAGTATTTT. Translation gives CASSQTGDRGTDTQYF. The full variable domain, rest sourced from reference TRBV28 and TRBJ2-3, is DVKVTQSSRYLVKRTGEKVFLECVQDMDHENMFWYRQDPGLGLRLIYFSYDVKMKEKGDIPEGYSVSREKKERFSLILESASTNQTSMYLCASSQTGDRGTDTQYFGPGTRLTVL.